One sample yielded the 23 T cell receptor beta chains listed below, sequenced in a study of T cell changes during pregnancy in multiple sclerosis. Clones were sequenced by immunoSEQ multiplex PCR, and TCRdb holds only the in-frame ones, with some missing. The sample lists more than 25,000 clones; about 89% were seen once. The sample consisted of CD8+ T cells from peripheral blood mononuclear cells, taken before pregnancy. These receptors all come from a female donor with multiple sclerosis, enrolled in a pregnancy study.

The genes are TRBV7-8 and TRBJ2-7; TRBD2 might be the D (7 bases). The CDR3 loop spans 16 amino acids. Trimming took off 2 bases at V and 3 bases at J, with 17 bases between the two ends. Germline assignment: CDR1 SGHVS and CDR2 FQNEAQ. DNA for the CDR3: TGTGCCAGCAGCTTAAGGGGGAGGGGAACCGTCTACGAGCAGTACTTC. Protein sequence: CASSLRGRGTVYEQYF.

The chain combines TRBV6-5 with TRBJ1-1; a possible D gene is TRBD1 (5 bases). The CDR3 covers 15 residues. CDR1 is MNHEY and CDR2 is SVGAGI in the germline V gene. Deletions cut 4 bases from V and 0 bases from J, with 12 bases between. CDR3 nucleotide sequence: TGTGCCAGCAGTTGGGGGGGGGATTTGAACACTGAAGCTTTCTTT. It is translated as CASSWGGDLNTEAFF.

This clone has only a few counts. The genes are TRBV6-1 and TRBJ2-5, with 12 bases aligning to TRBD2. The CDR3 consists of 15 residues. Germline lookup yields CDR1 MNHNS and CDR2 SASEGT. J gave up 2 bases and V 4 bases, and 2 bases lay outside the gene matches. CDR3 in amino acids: CASSALAGGQETQYF. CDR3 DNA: TGTGCCAGCAGTGCACTAGCGGGGGGTCAAGAGACCCAGTACTTC.

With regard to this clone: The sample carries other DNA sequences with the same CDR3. CDR3 nucleotides: TGTGCCTGGAGTGTCGGGACTGAAGCTTTCTTT. Its translation is CAWSVGTEAFF. This chain uses TRBV30 with TRBJ1-1; no clear D gene. CDR1 and CDR2 (germline): GTSNPN, SVGIG (reference sequence). Between the trimmed V and J ends, which lost 0 bases and 5 bases, there was a span of 4 bases. CDR3 length: 11 amino acids.

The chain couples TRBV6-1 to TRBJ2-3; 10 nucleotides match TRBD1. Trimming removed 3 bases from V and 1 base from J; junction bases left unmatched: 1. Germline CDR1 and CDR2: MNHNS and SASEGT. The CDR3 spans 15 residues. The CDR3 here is CASSDGTGGTDTQYF. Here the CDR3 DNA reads TGTGCCAGCAGTGACGGGACAGGGGGCACAGATACGCAGTATTTT.

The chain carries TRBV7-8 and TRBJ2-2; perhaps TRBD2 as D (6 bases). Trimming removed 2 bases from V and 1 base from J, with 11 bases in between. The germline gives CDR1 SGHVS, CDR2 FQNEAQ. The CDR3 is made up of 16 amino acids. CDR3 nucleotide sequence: TGTGCCAGCAGCTTACATCTGGGGGGGAACACCGGGGAGCTGTTTTTT. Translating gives CASSLHLGGNTGELFF. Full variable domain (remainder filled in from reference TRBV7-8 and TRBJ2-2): GAGVSQSPRYKVAKRGQDVALRCDPISGHVSLFWYQQALGQGPEFLTYFQNEAQLDKSGLPSDRFFAERPEGSVSTLKIQRTQQEDSAVYLCASSLHLGGNTGELFFGEGSRLTVL.

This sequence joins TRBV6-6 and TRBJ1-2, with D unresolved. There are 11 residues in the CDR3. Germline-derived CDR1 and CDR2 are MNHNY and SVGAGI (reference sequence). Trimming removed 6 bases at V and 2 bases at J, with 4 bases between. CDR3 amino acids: CASSSNYGYTF. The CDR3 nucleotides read TGTGCCAGCAGCTCGAACTATGGCTACACCTTC.

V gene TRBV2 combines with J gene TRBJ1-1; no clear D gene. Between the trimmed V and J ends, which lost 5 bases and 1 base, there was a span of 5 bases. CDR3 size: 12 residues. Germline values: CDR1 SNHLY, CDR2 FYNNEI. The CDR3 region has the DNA TGTGCCAGCAGTAGCGCGAACACTGAAGCTTTCTTT. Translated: CASSSANTEAFF.

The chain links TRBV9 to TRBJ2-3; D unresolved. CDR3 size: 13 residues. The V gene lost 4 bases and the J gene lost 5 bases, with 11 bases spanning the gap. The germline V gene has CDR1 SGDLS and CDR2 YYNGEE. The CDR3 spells CASSSWPGDTQYF. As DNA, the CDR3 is TGTGCCAGCAGCTCCTGGCCAGGAGATACGCAGTATTTT. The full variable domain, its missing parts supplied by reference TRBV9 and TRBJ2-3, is DSGVTQTPKHLITATGQRVTLRCSPRSGDLSVYWYQQSLDQGLQFLIQYYNGEERAKGNILERFSAQQFPDLHSELNLSSLELGDSALYFCASSSWPGDTQYFGPGTRLTVL.

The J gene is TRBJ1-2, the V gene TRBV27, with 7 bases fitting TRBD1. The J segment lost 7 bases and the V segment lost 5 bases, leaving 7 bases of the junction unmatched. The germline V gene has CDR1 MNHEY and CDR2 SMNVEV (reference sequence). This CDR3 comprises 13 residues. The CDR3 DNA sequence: TGTGCCAGCAGTGAAACAGGGGCTCGTGGCTACACCTTC. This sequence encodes CASSETGARGYTF.

The CDR3 spells CASSEAGTDYYEQYF. The CDR3 nucleotides are TGTGCCAGCAGTGAAGCGGGGACAGACTACTACGAGCAGTACTTC. The rearrangement uses TRBV6-1 and TRBJ2-7; 7 positions agree with TRBD1. CDR1 and CDR2 from the germline V gene are MNHNS and SASEGT. Trimming removed 0 bases from V and 3 bases from J; junction bases left unmatched: 5. The CDR3 covers 15 residues.

The CDR3 loop is CASSQRDSCGYTF. The CDR3 nucleotides read TGCGCCAGCAGTCAAAGGGACAGTTGCGGCTACACCTTC. The rearrangement joins TRBV23-1 to TRBJ1-2; 7 positions match TRBD1. TRBV23-1 is identified as an open reading frame with a role that is uncertain. CDR3 length equals 13 residues. V trimming: 2 bases; J trimming: 8 bases; junction bases outside the gene matches: 5.

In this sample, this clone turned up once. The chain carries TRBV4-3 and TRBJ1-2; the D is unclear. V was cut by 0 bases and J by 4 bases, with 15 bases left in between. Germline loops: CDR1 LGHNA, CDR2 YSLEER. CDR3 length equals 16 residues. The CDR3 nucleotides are TGCGCCAGCAGCCAAGAGTGGGGAGCAGCGATCTATGGCTACACCTTC. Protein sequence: CASSQEWGAAIYGYTF.

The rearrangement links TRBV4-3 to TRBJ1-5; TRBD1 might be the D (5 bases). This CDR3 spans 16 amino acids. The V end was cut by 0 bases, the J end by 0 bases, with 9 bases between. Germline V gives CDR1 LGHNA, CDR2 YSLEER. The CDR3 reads CASSQEWGGSNQPQHF. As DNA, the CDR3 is TGCGCCAGCAGCCAAGAGTGGGGCGGTAGCAATCAGCCCCAGCATTTT.

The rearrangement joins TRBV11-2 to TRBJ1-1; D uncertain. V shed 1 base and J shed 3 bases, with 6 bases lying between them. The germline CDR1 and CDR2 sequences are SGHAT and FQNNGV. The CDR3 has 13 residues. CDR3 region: CASSLAGDTEAFF. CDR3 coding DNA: TGTGCCAGCAGCTTAGCCGGTGACACTGAAGCTTTCTTT. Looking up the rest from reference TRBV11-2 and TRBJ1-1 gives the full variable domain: EAGVAQSPRYKIIEKRQSVAFWCNPISGHATLYWYQQILGQGPKLLIQFQNNGVVDDSQLPKDRFSAERLKGVDSTLKIQPAKLEDSAVYLCASSLAGDTEAFFGQGTRLTVV.

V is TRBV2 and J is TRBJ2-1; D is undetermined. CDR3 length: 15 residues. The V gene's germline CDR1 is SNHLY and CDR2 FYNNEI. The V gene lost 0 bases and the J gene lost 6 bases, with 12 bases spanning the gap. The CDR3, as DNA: TGTGCCAGCAGTGAAGCGCTTGGCCCTAGCAATGAGCAGTTCTTC. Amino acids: CASSEALGPSNEQFF.

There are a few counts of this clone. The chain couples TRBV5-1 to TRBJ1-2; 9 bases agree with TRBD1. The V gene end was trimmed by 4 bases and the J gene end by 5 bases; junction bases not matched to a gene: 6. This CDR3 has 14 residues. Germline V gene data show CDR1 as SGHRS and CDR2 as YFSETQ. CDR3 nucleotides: TGCGCCAGCAGCATTGAGACAGGGGGGTATGGCTACACCTTC. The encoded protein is CASSIETGGYGYTF.

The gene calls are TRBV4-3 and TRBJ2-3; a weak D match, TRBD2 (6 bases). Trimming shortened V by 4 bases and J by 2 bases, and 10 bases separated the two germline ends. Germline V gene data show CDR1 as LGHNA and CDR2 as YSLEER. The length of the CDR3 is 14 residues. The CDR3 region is CASSPAGSTDTQYF. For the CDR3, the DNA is TGCGCCAGCAGCCCCGCGGGGTCCACAGATACGCAGTATTTT.

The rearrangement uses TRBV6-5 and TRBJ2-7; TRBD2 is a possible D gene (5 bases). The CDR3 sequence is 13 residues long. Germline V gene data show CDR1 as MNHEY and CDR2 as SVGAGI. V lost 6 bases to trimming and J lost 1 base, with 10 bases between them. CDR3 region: CASRYGESYEQYF. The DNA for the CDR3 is TGTGCCAGCAGGTACGGGGAGTCCTACGAGCAGTACTTC.

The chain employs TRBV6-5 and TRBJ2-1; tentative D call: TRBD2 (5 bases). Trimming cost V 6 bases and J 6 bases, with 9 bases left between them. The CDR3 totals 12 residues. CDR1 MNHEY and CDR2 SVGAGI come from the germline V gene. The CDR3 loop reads CASSSSLNEQFF. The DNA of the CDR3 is TGTGCCAGCAGCTCTAGCCTCAATGAGCAGTTCTTC.

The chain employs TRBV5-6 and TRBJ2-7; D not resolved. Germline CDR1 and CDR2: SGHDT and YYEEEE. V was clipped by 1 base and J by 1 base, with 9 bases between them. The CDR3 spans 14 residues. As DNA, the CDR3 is TGTGCCAGCAGCTTGCTTTTGCAGTCCTACGAGCAGTACTTC. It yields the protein CASSLLLQSYEQYF.

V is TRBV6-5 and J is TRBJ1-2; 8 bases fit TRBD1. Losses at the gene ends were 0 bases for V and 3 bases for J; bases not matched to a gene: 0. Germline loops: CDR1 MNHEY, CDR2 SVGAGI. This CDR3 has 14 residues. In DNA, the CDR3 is TGTGCCAGCAGTTACTCGGACAGGGACTATGGCTACACCTTC. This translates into CASSYSDRDYGYTF.

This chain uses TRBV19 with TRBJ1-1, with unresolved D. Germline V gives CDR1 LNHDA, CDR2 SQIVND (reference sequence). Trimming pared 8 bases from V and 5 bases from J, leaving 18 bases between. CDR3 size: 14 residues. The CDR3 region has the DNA TGTGCCAGTCGGAACTCGCCAGGAGGAACTGAAGCTTTCTTT. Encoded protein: CASRNSPGGTEAFF. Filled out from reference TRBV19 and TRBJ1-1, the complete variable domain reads DGGITQSPKYLFRKEGQNVTLSCEQNLNHDAMYWYRQDPGQGLRLIYYSQIVNDFQKGDIAEGYSVSREKKESFPLTVTSAQKNPTAFYLCASRNSPGGTEAFFGQGTRLTVV.